Following are 28 T cell receptor beta chains from one sample sequenced in a study of cytomegalovirus exposure and HLA in healthy donors. 13 Jbeta primers and 60 Vbeta primers were used for the PCR. Using immunoSEQ multiplex PCR, the repertoire was profiled, and TCRdb retains in-frame clones only, with some absent. Among about 120,000 clones listed, more than 70% were seen once. The source material was PBMCs. All receptors come from a man in his fifties or sixties in good health and CMV-seronegative.

This clone came up once. The chain combines TRBV28 with TRBJ1-3; 7 bases are shared with TRBD1. The CDR3 contains 19 residues. Germline V lookup: CDR1 MDHEN, CDR2 SYDVKM. With V trimmed by 5 bases and J by 1 base, 17 bases remained unmatched. The CDR3 DNA reads TGTGCCAGCAGTCCCCATCGAGGACAGGTCCCCTCATCTGGAAACACCATATATTTT. This sequence encodes CASSPHRGQVPSSGNTIYF.

The chain has TRBV28 and TRBJ2-1, with TRBD2 matching over 7 bases. The CDR3 totals 15 residues. Trimming took 4 bases from V and 4 from J; bases not matched to a gene: 7. The germline gives CDR1 MDHEN, CDR2 SYDVKM. CDR3 amino acids: CASSWASGGYNEQFF. DNA of the CDR3: TGTGCCAGCAGTTGGGCTAGCGGAGGATACAATGAGCAGTTCTTC.

The chain combines TRBV9 with TRBJ2-3; the match to TRBD1 covers 8 bases. V was pared by 6 bases and J by 0 bases, with 3 bases of the junction left unmatched. Per the germline V gene, CDR1 is SGDLS and CDR2 is YYNGEE. The CDR3 consists of 14 residues. Here the CDR3 DNA reads TGTGCCAGCACCAGGGACAGGAGCACAGATACGCAGTATTTT. Translation: CASTRDRSTDTQYF.

A few counts support this clone. The chain employs TRBV5-1 and TRBJ2-1, with a weak D call TRBD1 (7 bases). Trimming cost V 1 base and J 8 bases, with 13 bases left between them. From germline, CDR1 is SGHRS and CDR2 YFSETQ. There are 14 residues in the CDR3. The CDR3 nucleotides are TGCGCCAGCAGCTTGAGACAGGGAGGAGATGAGCAGTTCTTC. Residues: CASSLRQGGDEQFF.

For the CDR3, the DNA is TGTGCCAGCAGCCAAGCCCGGCAAGAGACCCAGTACTTC. Its translation is CASSQARQETQYF. V is TRBV4-2 and J is TRBJ2-5, with D unresolved. Trimming cost V 1 base and J 2 bases, with 5 bases left between them. The CDR3 is 13 amino acids. Germline V lookup: CDR1 LGHNA, CDR2 YNFKEQ.

V usage is TRBV27 and J usage is TRBJ1-1; possibly TRBD1 for D (5 bases). The CDR3 covers 14 residues. Trimming stripped 6 bases from V and 4 bases from J, with 15 bases between. The germline V gene encodes CDR1 MNHEY and CDR2 SMNVEV (reference sequence). The CDR3 DNA reads as TGTGCCAGCAGATTCACAGGAATCGGCACTGAAGCTTTCTTT. Translating gives CASRFTGIGTEAFF.

V usage is TRBV5-5 and J usage is TRBJ2-7; D remains unclear. V was trimmed by 2 bases and J by 0 bases, leaving 18 bases between them. This CDR3 has 17 amino acids. Germline CDR1 reads SGHKS; CDR2 reads YYEKEE (reference sequence). The CDR3 loop is CASSLVSSATSSYEQYF. The CDR3 DNA is TGTGCCAGCAGCTTAGTAAGCTCAGCGACGAGCTCCTACGAGCAGTACTTC.

The sample holds one count of this clone. The rearrangement joins TRBV5-6 to TRBJ1-6; the match to TRBD1 covers 7 bases. This CDR3 has 15 amino acids. Germline V gene lookup returns CDR1 SGHDT and CDR2 YYEEEE. J was trimmed by 4 bases and V by 2 bases; bases with no gene match: 3. CDR3 DNA sequence: TGTGCCAGCAGCTTCGGGACAGAGTATAATTCACCCCTCCACTTT. This codes for CASSFGTEYNSPLHF.

V gene TRBV7-9 combines with J gene TRBJ1-5, with TRBD1 matching 7 bases. CDR3 length equals 15 residues. CDR1 and CDR2 from the germline V gene are SEHNR and FQNEAQ (reference sequence). The ends lost 4 bases at V and 6 bases at J; junction bases unmatched: 9. CDR3 nucleotide sequence: TGTGCCAGCAGCTCCGAGGAGGGGGCAGGTCAGCCCCAGCATTTT. Translation gives CASSSEEGAGQPQHF.

The chain is built from TRBV30 and TRBJ1-5, with a weak D call TRBD1 (5 bases). CDR3 length: 14 amino acids. Germline assignment: CDR1 GTSNPN and CDR2 SVGIG (reference sequence). Trimming pared 0 bases from V and 5 bases from J, leaving 11 bases between. In DNA form, the CDR3 reads TGTGCCTGGAGTGTTCCAGGGTGGGATCAGCCCCAGCATTTT. It specifies CAWSVPGWDQPQHF.

J is TRBJ2-1 and V is TRBV4-3, with 8 positions matching TRBD2. There are 15 residues in the CDR3. J was trimmed by 3 bases and V by 4 bases; bases with no gene match: 5. Germline CDR1 LGHNA, CDR2 YSLEER. In nucleotides, the CDR3 is TGCGCCAGCAGCCGGGACGGGGGGGACTACAATGAGCAGTTCTTC. Its protein product is CASSRDGGDYNEQFF.

The chain joins TRBV28 to TRBJ1-2, with D possibly being TRBD1 (5 bases). The V gene lost 6 bases and the J gene lost 5 bases, with 13 bases spanning the gap. The germline V gene encodes CDR1 MDHEN and CDR2 SYDVKM. The CDR3 spans 13 residues. In DNA, the CDR3 is TGTGCCAGCAGCGCACCAGGGCCATATGGCTACACCTTC. It translates to CASSAPGPYGYTF.

The gene calls are TRBV4-3 and TRBJ2-2, with 7 bases identical to TRBD2. V trimming: 0 bases; J trimming: 6 bases; junction bases outside the gene matches: 4. Germline CDR1 LGHNA, CDR2 YSLEER. The CDR3 length is 15 residues. In nucleotides, the CDR3 is TGCGCCAGCAGCCAAGATCTGGGGGGGGCCGGGGAGCTGTTTTTT. Protein: CASSQDLGGAGELFF.

V is TRBV5-1 and J is TRBJ1-2, with TRBD1 matching over 12 bases. This CDR3 is 15 amino acids long. Germline CDR1 is SGHRS and CDR2 is YFSETQ. J was trimmed by 8 bases and V by 0 bases; bases with no gene match: 5. CDR3 coding DNA: TGCGCCAGCAGCTTGGAGGGACAGGGGGCTCGGGGCTACACCTTC. Translated: CASSLEGQGARGYTF.

The chain employs TRBV11-3 and TRBJ1-2, with 7 bases that match TRBD1. Trimming removed 3 bases from V and 8 bases from J; junction bases left unmatched: 6. Germline-derived CDR1 and CDR2 are SGHNT and YENEEA. This CDR3 contains 13 residues. CDR3 amino acids: CASSFSQGVGYTF. In DNA form, the CDR3 reads TGTGCCAGCAGCTTCTCCCAGGGGGTCGGCTACACCTTC.

V gene TRBV30 combines with J gene TRBJ2-2; D is uncertain. Germline CDR1 is GTSNPN and CDR2 is SVGIG (reference sequence). V was pared by 3 bases and J by 9 bases, with 20 bases between. This CDR3 has 15 residues. CDR3 bases: TGTGCCTGGAGAAGCGTCAGAATGGCTTCCAGGGAGCTGTTTTTT. Translating gives CAWRSVRMASRELFF.

This clone was found a few times. The chain combines TRBV5-1 with TRBJ1-5; D is possibly TRBD1 (5 bases). This CDR3 contains 15 residues. Germline values: CDR1 SGHRS, CDR2 YFSETQ. Trimming shortened V by 0 bases and J by 5 bases, and 12 bases separated the two germline ends. The CDR3 region is CASSLAGGLHQPQHF. The CDR3 region has the DNA TGCGCCAGCAGCTTGGCCGGGGGACTTCATCAGCCCCAGCATTTT.

The chain links TRBV25-1 to TRBJ1-2; D is perhaps TRBD1 (5 bases). The CDR3 contains 12 residues. Per germline, CDR1 MGHDK and CDR2 SYGVNS. Trimming cost V 5 bases and J 8 bases, with 12 bases left between them. The CDR3 is CASSHPGGGYTF. In DNA, the CDR3 is TGTGCCAGCAGTCATCCCGGGGGGGGCTACACCTTC.

The gene calls are TRBV7-9 and TRBJ2-7; 10 nucleotides agree with TRBD1. This CDR3 spans 15 amino acids. The junction had 8 bases not matched to a gene; V was cut back by 5 bases and J by 4 bases. CDR1 SEHNR and CDR2 FQNEAQ come from the germline V gene (reference sequence). CDR3 amino acids: CASSPGTGVRYEQYF. The CDR3 bases are TGTGCCAGCAGCCCCGGGACAGGGGTTCGATACGAGCAGTACTTC.

V and J are TRBV10-1 and TRBJ1-5; D gene ambiguous. Germline V gene lookup returns CDR1 WNHNN and CDR2 SYGVQD (reference sequence). The CDR3 sequence is 15 residues long. V was clipped by 0 bases and J by 5 bases, with 11 bases between them. The chain's CDR3 is CASSESWPRDQPQHF. In DNA, the CDR3 is TGCGCCAGCAGTGAGTCGTGGCCGAGGGATCAGCCCCAGCATTTT.

The chain is built from TRBV7-2 and TRBJ1-2; D unresolved. The CDR3 runs 14 residues. Germline CDR1 reads SGHTA; CDR2 reads FQGNSA. The ends were cut back, 1 base at V and 2 bases at J, with 8 bases in the middle. The CDR3 spells CASSLGSGNYGYTF. The DNA of the CDR3 is TGTGCCAGCAGCTTAGGTAGCGGGAACTATGGCTACACCTTC. The full variable domain, in which reference TRBV7-2 and TRBJ1-2 provide the parts outside the CDR3, is GAGVSQSPSNKVTEKGKDVELRCDPISGHTALYWYRQSLGQGLEFLIYFQGNSAPDKSGLPSDRFSAERTGGSVSTLTIQRTQQEDSAVYLCASSLGSGNYGYTFGSGTRLTVV.

This clone came up a few times. This chain connects TRBV11-2 to TRBJ1-1; TRBD1 is a possible D gene (6 bases). The CDR3 contains 14 residues. In germline, CDR1 is SGHAT, CDR2 FQNNGV. Trimming left V 5 bases short and J 5 bases short, with 15 bases between. The CDR3 DNA follows: TGTGCCAGCAGCCTACCTCTTCAGGGGACTGAAGCTTTCTTT. Protein: CASSLPLQGTEAFF.

The chain couples TRBV9 to TRBJ2-2; 7 positions agree with TRBD2. The germline gives CDR1 SGDLS, CDR2 YYNGEE. V lost 3 bases, J lost 3 bases, and 2 bases stayed unmatched. The CDR3 runs 14 residues. CDR3 amino acids: CASSGLADTGELFF. The CDR3 nucleotides are TGTGCCAGCAGCGGACTAGCCGACACCGGGGAGCTGTTTTTT.

The chain carries TRBV10-2 and TRBJ2-7; maybe TRBD2 (6 bases). CDR1 is WSHSY, CDR2 SAAADI, per germline. Trimming cost V 7 bases and J 6 bases, with 10 bases left between them. The CDR3 extends over 11 amino acids. The CDR3: CASMMGGEQYF. The CDR3 nucleotides are TGCGCCAGCATGATGGGGGGCGAGCAGTACTTC.

J is TRBJ1-5 and V is TRBV19; maybe TRBD1 (6 bases). CDR3 length equals 17 residues. CDR1 is LNHDA, CDR2 SQIVND, per germline (reference sequence). V lost 7 bases and J lost 4, with 23 bases in between. CDR3 nucleotides: TGTGCCAGTAAAGGAATACAGGGTCGGACACTTAATCAGCCCCAGCATTTT. It yields the protein CASKGIQGRTLNQPQHF.

In DNA, the CDR3 is TGCGCCAGCAGCCCTAGAAGAGGGGGCACGGGGAACACTGAAGCTTTCTTT. Translation: CASSPRRGGTGNTEAFF. This rearrangement joins TRBV4-3 to TRBJ1-1; 7 positions match TRBD1. Germline loops: CDR1 LGHNA, CDR2 YSLEER. V lost 4 bases to trimming and J lost 1 base; unmatched junction nucleotides: 12. The CDR3 consists of 17 residues.

The table lists this clone with a few counts. The chain uses TRBV7-6 and TRBJ1-6, with 9 bases fitting TRBD1. The germline V gene encodes CDR1 SGHVS and CDR2 FNYEAQ. The CDR3 runs 17 residues. The J segment lost 9 bases and the V segment lost 1 base, leaving 10 bases of the junction unmatched. In DNA, the CDR3 is TGTGCCAGCAGCTTAGGAGGTTGGGGACAGGGTGTTTCACCCCTCCACTTT. This codes for CASSLGGWGQGVSPLHF. Full variable domain (missing parts from reference TRBV7-6 and TRBJ1-6): GAGVSQSPRYKVTKRGQDVALRCDPISGHVSLYWYRQALGQGPEFLTYFNYEAQQDKSGLPNDRFSAERPEGSISTLTIQRTEQRDSAMYRCASSLGGWGQGVSPLHFGNGTRLTVT.

The V call is TRBV19, the J call TRBJ2-4; 8 positions match TRBD2. CDR1 LNHDA and CDR2 SQIVND come from the germline V gene (reference sequence). The CDR3 contains 14 residues. V shed 3 bases, J shed 5 bases, and the junction held 3 bases outside the gene matches. This CDR3 reads CASSMGLEENIQYF. DNA of the CDR3: TGTGCCAGTAGTATGGGACTAGAGGAAAACATTCAGTACTTC.